The 6 T cell receptor beta chains below were found in one sample sequenced in a study of T cell repertoires in cytomegalovirus infection. One entry per CDR3 protein results from TCRdb running MiXCR on the reads. The repertoire holds some 920,000 distinct CDR3 sequences, with around 30% as singletons. These receptors have no known antigen. The sequences come from cultured CD8+ T cells from PBMCs, collected from culture after CMV antigen stimulation. These receptor sequences come from a human donor in good health (CMV status not recorded). Some clones in this sample may be carry-over from other donors' samples.

This clonotype was detected many times. This chain joins TRBV7-2 and TRBJ2-5; D remains unclear. The germline V gene has CDR1 SGHTA and CDR2 FQGNSA. CDR3 length: 15 residues. V lost 4 bases and J lost 5, with 17 bases in between. The CDR3 loop reads CASSYLIGALETQYF. The CDR3 DNA sequence: TGTGCCAGCAGCTACTTAATTGGAGCTTTGGAGACCCAGTACTTC.

V gene TRBV5-4 combines with J gene TRBJ2-7; D is uncertain. Germline lookup yields CDR1 SGHNT and CDR2 YYREEE (reference sequence). V was cut by 4 bases and J by 5 bases, with 13 bases left in between. CDR3 length: 13 amino acids. CDR3 amino acids: CASSTDLRDEQYF. As DNA, the CDR3 is TGTGCCAGCAGCACCGACCTTAGGGACGAGCAGTACTTC.

This clonotype was observed a few times. This rearrangement joins TRBV19 to TRBJ1-5; D is possibly TRBD1 (5 bases). The CDR3 consists of 14 residues. V gave up 6 bases and J gave up 3 bases, with 12 bases separating them. Germline V gives CDR1 LNHDA, CDR2 SQIVND (reference sequence). The CDR3 region is CASRTGPFNQPQHF. The CDR3 DNA reads TGTGCCAGTAGAACGGGGCCATTCAATCAGCCCCAGCATTTT.

This chain joins TRBV9 and TRBJ2-4, with TRBD2 matching over 8 bases. CDR1 is SGDLS, CDR2 YYNGEE, per germline. The CDR3 runs 16 residues. Trimming at V came to 4 bases and at J to 1 base, leaving 7 bases not matched to a gene. The DNA for the CDR3 is TGTGCCAGCAGCCTCGGGGGGGCCGTCGCCAAAAACATTCAGTACTTC. Its protein is CASSLGGAVAKNIQYF.

V usage is TRBV6-1 and J usage is TRBJ1-2; D may be TRBD1 (6 bases). The germline CDR1 and CDR2 sequences are MNHNS and SASEGT. V was cut by 5 bases and J by 8 bases, with 15 bases left in between. The length of the CDR3 is 13 residues. CDR3 region: CASSSGQTSGYTF. CDR3 DNA: TGTGCCAGCAGTTCAGGACAGACTAGCGGCTACACCTTC.

V is TRBV12-5 and J is TRBJ2-7; 7 bases are shared with TRBD1. Germline lookup yields CDR1 LGHNT and CDR2 FRNRAP. This CDR3 region has 15 residues. The V gene end was trimmed by 5 bases and the J gene end by 3 bases; junction bases not matched to a gene: 10. The CDR3 bases are TGTGCTAGTGGTACGCGACAGGGCGGTGGCTACGAGCAGTACTTC. Protein: CASGTRQGGGYEQYF.